Listed here are 16 T cell receptor beta chains from one sample, sequenced in a study of cytomegalovirus exposure and HLA in healthy donors. Vbeta (60) and Jbeta (13) primers were used in the PCR. The repertoire was sequenced with immunoSEQ multiplex PCR; TCRdb's copy has only in-frame clones and lacks some. The sample gives 150,000 to 200,000 clones, 86% of which show up once; 1.5% to 2% is in the top ten. Specimen: PBMCs. The receptors come from a woman younger than 30 in good health and CMV-seronegative.

The rearrangement joins TRBV5-6 to TRBJ1-2, with D perhaps TRBD1 (6 bases). This CDR3 region has 13 residues. Germline CDR1 SGHDT, CDR2 YYEEEE. The V end lost 6 bases, the J end lost 6 bases, and 15 bases lay between the germline ends. The CDR3 DNA reads as TGTGCCAGCACTAGACAGGTAATCGATGGCTACACCTTC. It translates to CASTRQVIDGYTF.

The chain links TRBV5-5 to TRBJ2-7, with 7 bases identical to TRBD1. Unmatched junction bases numbered 8, after V lost 0 bases and J lost 2 bases. CDR3 length equals 16 residues. CDR1 is SGHKS and CDR2 is YYEKEE in the germline V gene (reference sequence). In nucleotides, the CDR3 is TGTGCCAGCAGCTTGGCCTCGTCAGGGGGTACCTACGAGCAGTACTTC. Amino acids: CASSLASSGGTYEQYF.

This clone was counted a single time. The rearrangement joins TRBV18 to TRBJ1-2; D not resolved. Trimming removed 6 bases at V and 0 bases at J, with 14 bases between. The CDR3 is 15 residues long. Germline CDR1 KGHSH, CDR2 LQKENI. This CDR3 reads CASSDGGRANYGYTF. The CDR3, as DNA: TGTGCCAGCTCGGACGGAGGCAGAGCTAACTATGGCTACACCTTC.

A single count supports this clone. This chain links TRBV19 with TRBJ2-1; tentative D call: TRBD2 (7 bases). CDR3 length equals 17 residues. Germline CDR1 is LNHDA and CDR2 is SQIVND (reference sequence). V was trimmed by 0 bases and J by 0 bases, leaving 12 bases between them. The CDR3 loop reads CASSIEPGGASYNEQFF. DNA for the CDR3: TGTGCCAGTAGTATAGAGCCTGGGGGGGCCTCCTACAATGAGCAGTTCTTC.

The V and J genes are TRBV7-9 and TRBJ1-1; D is unresolved. The germline V and J ends were trimmed by 1 base and 4 bases, with 13 bases remaining between them. The germline V gene has CDR1 SEHNR and CDR2 FQNEAQ (reference sequence). The CDR3 spans 15 residues. This chain's CDR3 is CASSLGGGRATEAFF. DNA of the CDR3: TGTGCCAGCAGCTTAGGGGGAGGGCGGGCCACTGAAGCTTTCTTT.

The rearrangement uses TRBV4-1 and TRBJ1-2, with a possible D match to TRBD1 (6 bases). Trimming stripped 2 bases from V and 3 bases from J, with 10 bases between. CDR3 length: 14 residues. Germline assignment: CDR1 MGHRA and CDR2 YSYEKL. CDR3 nucleotides: TGCGCCAGCAGCCAATCCGGGACACACTATGGCTACACCTTC. This sequence encodes CASSQSGTHYGYTF.

The J gene is TRBJ2-3, the V gene TRBV18, with a possible D match to TRBD2 (5 bases). The CDR3 has 16 amino acids. Germline values: CDR1 KGHSH, CDR2 LQKENI. Trimming took 1 base from V and 0 from J, leaving 11 bases between them. CDR3 coding DNA: TGTGCCAGCTCACCACGGAAGGCGGGTAGCACAGATACGCAGTATTTT. Translation gives CASSPRKAGSTDTQYF.

V is TRBV7-8 and J is TRBJ1-1, with TRBD1 as a possible D gene (5 bases). Trimming removed 3 bases from V and 6 bases from J, with 20 bases in between. This CDR3 has 16 amino acids. Germline loops: CDR1 SGHVS, CDR2 FQNEAQ. This CDR3 reads CASSLFAGGSRAEAFF. The DNA for the CDR3 is TGTGCCAGCAGCTTGTTTGCGGGGGGAAGTAGAGCTGAAGCTTTCTTT.

The chain recombines TRBV19 with TRBJ2-7, with D hard to call. The germline gives CDR1 LNHDA, CDR2 SQIVND (reference sequence). Trimming left V 3 bases short and J 4 bases short, with 10 bases between. The CDR3 loop spans 13 amino acids. Written as DNA, the CDR3 is TGTGCCAGTAGTATCCAGGCTCCTTACGAGCAGTACTTC. This sequence encodes CASSIQAPYEQYF.

The rearrangement uses TRBV6-5 and TRBJ1-5, with D maybe TRBD1 (5 bases). V lost 5 bases, J lost 6 bases, and 8 bases lay in between. The CDR3 is made up of 12 amino acids. Looked up from germline, CDR1 is MNHEY and CDR2 is SVGAGI. CDR3 residues: CASSERGQPQHF. The CDR3 nucleotides are TGTGCCAGCAGTGAAAGGGGTCAGCCCCAGCATTTT.

This clone is a singleton in its sample. The gene calls are TRBV5-6 and TRBJ2-1; 13 bases line up with TRBD2. From germline, CDR1 is SGHDT and CDR2 YYEEEE. The CDR3 extends over 18 amino acids. Trimming at V came to 1 base and at J to 3 bases, leaving 7 bases not matched to a gene. CDR3 region: CASSLTSGRALFYNEQFF. CDR3 DNA sequence: TGTGCCAGCAGCTTGACTAGCGGGAGGGCCCTCTTCTACAATGAGCAGTTCTTC.

The chain has TRBV5-4 and TRBJ2-7; maybe TRBD1 (5 bases). Germline V gene sequence: CDR1 SGHNT, CDR2 YYREEE (reference sequence). Trimming took 0 bases from V and 6 from J, leaving 13 bases between them. This CDR3 has 14 amino acids. The CDR3 nucleotides read TGTGCCAGCAGCTTGGAGGACATCTCTTCCGAGCAGTACTTC. This gives the protein CASSLEDISSEQYF. Combining the CDR3 with reference TRBV5-4 and TRBJ2-7 gives the whole variable domain ETGVTQSPTHLIKTRGQQVTLRCSSQSGHNTVSWYQQALGQGPQFIFQYYREEENGRGNFPPRFSGLQFPNYSSELNVNALELDDSALYLCASSLEDISSEQYFGPGTRLTVT.

V is TRBV6-5 and J is TRBJ2-7; 13 nucleotides align to TRBD2. CDR3 size: 15 residues. Germline V gene lookup returns CDR1 MNHEY and CDR2 SVGAGI. V trimming: 6 bases; J trimming: 6 bases; junction bases outside the gene matches: 8. This CDR3 reads CASRSTSGRAGEQYF. The CDR3 DNA reads TGTGCCAGCAGGTCCACTAGCGGGAGGGCTGGCGAGCAGTACTTC.

The J gene is TRBJ2-7, the V gene TRBV5-6; D remains unclear. Germline V gene sequence: CDR1 SGHDT, CDR2 YYEEEE. Deletions cut 0 bases from V and 7 bases from J, with 8 bases between. CDR3 length: 12 amino acids. This CDR3 is CASSLVSLEQYF. In DNA form, the CDR3 reads TGTGCCAGCAGCTTGGTTTCACTGGAGCAGTACTTC.

The V gene is TRBV6-1, the J gene TRBJ2-1, with 7 bases fitting TRBD2. The CDR3 runs to 14 residues. V lost 7 bases and J lost 4; bases outside the gene matches: 7. Germline CDR1 and CDR2: MNHNS and SASEGT. The CDR3 nucleotides are TGTGCCAGCAAAGGGGAGGGCCGTTACAATGAGCAGTTCTTC. The encoded protein is CASKGEGRYNEQFF.

The chain recombines TRBV19 with TRBJ2-7; no definite D call. CDR1 and CDR2 (germline): LNHDA, SQIVND (reference sequence). The CDR3 length is 15 residues. V lost 7 bases and J lost 0, with 16 bases in between. CDR3 in DNA: TGTGCCAGTACCCCGTCCGTCGGTAGCTCCTACGAGCAGTACTTC. Its protein is CASTPSVGSSYEQYF.